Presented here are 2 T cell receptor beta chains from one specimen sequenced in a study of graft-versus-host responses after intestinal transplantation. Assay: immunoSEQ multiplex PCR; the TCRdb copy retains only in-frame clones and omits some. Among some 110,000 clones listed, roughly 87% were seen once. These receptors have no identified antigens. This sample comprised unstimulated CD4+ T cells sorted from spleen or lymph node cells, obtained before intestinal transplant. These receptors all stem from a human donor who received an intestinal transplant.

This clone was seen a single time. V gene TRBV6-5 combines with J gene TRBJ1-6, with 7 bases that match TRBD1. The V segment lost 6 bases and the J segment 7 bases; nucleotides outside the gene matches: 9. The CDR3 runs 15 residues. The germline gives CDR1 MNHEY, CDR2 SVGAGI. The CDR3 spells CASRDDRVGNSPLHF. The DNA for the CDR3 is TGTGCCAGCAGAGACGACAGGGTTGGGAATTCACCCCTCCACTTT.

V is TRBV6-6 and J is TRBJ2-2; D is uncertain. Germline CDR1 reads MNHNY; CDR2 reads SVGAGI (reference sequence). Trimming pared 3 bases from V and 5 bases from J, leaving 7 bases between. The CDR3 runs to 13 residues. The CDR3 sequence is CASSYNPTGELFF. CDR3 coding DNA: TGTGCCAGCAGTTATAACCCAACCGGGGAGCTGTTTTTT.